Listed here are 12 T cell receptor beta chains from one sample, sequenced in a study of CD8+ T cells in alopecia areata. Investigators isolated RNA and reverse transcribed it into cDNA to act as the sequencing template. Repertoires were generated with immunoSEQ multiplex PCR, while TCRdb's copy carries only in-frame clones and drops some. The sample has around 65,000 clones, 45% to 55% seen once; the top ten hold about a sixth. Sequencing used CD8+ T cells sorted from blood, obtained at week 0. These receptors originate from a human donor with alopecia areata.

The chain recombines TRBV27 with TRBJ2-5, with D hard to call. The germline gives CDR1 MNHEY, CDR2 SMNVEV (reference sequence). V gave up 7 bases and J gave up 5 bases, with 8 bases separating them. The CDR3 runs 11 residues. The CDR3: CASMNRETQYF. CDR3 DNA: TGTGCCAGCATGAATCGGGAGACCCAGTACTTC.

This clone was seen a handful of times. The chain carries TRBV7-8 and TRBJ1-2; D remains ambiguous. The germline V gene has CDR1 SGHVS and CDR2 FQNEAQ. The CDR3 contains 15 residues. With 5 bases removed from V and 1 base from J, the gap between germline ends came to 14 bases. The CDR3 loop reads CASSIGAAHNYGYTF. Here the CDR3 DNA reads TGTGCCAGCAGCATCGGTGCAGCCCATAACTATGGCTACACCTTC.

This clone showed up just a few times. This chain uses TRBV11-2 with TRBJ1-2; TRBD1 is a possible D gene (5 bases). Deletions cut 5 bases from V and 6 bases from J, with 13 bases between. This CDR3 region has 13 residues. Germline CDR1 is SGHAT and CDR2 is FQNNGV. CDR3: CASSLGGLDGYTF. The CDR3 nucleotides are TGTGCCAGCAGCCTGGGGGGGTTGGATGGCTACACCTTC.

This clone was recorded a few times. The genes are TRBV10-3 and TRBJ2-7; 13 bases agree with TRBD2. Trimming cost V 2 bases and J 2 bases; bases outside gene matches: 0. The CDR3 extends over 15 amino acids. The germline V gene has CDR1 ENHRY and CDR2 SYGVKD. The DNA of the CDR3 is TGTGCCATCAGTGAGGGACTAGCGGGAGCCTACGAGCAGTACTTC. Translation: CAISEGLAGAYEQYF.

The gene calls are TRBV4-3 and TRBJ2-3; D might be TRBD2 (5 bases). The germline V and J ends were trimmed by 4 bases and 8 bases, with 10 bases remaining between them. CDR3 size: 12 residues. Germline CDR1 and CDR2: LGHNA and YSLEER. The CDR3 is CASSPIRGTQYF. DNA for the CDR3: TGCGCCAGCAGCCCCATCCGGGGTACGCAGTATTTT.

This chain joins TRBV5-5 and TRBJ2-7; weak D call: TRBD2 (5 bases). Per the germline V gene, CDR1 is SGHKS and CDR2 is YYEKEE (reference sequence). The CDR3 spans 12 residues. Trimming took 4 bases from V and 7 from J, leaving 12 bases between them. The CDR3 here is CASSARVGEQYF. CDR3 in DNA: TGTGCCAGCAGCGCGAGGGTGGGTGAGCAGTACTTC.

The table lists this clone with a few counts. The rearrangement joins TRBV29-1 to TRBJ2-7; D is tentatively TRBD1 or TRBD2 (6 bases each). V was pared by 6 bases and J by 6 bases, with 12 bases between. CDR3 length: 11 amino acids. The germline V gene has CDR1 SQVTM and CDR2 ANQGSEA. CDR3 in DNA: TGCAGCGTGACTAAGGGGGGCGAGCAGTACTTC. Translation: CSVTKGGEQYF.

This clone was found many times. The CDR3 region is CSVELSSEAFF. The CDR3 coding sequence is TGCAGCGTTGAACTGTCTTCTGAAGCTTTCTTT. The chain recombines TRBV29-1 with TRBJ1-1; D not resolved. CDR1 is SQVTM and CDR2 is ANQGSEA in the germline V gene. The CDR3 has 11 residues. V was pared by 2 bases and J by 6 bases, with 7 bases between.

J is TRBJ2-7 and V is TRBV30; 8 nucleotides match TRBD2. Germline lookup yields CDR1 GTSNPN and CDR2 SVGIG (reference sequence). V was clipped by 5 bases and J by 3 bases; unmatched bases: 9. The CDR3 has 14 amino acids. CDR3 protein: CAWQGLGTFYEQYF. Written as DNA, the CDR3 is TGTGCCTGGCAGGGACTAGGGACTTTCTACGAGCAGTACTTC.

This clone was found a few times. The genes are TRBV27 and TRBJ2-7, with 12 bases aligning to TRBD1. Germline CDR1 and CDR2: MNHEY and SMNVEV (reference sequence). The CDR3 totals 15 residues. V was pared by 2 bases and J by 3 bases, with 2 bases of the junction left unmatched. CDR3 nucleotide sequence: TGTGCCAGCAGTTTAGGGACAGGGGGCTACTACGAGCAGTACTTC. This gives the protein CASSLGTGGYYEQYF.

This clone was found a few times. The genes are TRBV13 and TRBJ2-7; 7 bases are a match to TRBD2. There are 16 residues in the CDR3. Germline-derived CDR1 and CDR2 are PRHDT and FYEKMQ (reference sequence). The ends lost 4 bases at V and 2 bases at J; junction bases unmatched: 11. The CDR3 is CASSSLGSGKTYEQYF. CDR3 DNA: TGTGCCAGCAGCTCCCTGGGGAGCGGGAAGACCTACGAGCAGTACTTC. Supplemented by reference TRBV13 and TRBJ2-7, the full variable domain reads AAGVIQSPRHLIKEKRETATLKCYPIPRHDTVYWYQQGPGQDPQFLISFYEKMQSDKGSIPDRFSAQQFSDYHSELNMSSLELGDSALYFCASSSLGSGKTYEQYFGPGTRLTVT.

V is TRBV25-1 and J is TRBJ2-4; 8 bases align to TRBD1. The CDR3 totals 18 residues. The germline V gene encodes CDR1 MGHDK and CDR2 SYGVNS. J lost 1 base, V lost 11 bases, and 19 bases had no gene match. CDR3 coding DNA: TGTGCCTCCAGAAAGGGTCGGACAGGGAAAAGGGCCAAAAACATTCAGTACTTC. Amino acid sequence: CASRKGRTGKRAKNIQYF.